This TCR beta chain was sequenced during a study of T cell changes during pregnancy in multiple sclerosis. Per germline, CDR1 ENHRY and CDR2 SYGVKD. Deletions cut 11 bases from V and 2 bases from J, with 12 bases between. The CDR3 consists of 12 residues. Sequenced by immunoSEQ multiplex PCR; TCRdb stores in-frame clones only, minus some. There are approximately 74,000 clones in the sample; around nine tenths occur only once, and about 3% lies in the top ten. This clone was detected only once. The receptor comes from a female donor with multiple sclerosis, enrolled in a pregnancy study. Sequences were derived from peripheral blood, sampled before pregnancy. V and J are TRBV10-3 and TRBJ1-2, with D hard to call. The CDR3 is CALKESNYGYTF. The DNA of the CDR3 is TGTGCCCTAAAAGAGTCGAACTATGGCTACACCTTC.